This TCR beta chain was identified during a study of T cells in Graves' hyperthyroidism and ophthalmopathy. Study as a whole: Peripheral blood was secured at the point of initial diagnosis, before any treatment. The study's findings and limits: Ophthalmopathy was predicted by the model a median of 6.5 months ahead of onset. Most thyroid clonotypes with frequency above 0.001 were detected in blood.

This clonotype has a count of ten or more. Antigen specificity is unknown. What was amplified from RNA transcripts were TCR beta CDR3 regions. The HTBI primer set was used in a first-round RT-PCR of the TCR CDR3. TCRdb called the multiplex PCR reads again in MiXCR, with one record for every CDR3 protein. The sample includes a few hundred thousand distinct CDR3 sequences, around 20% seen only once; the top ten take 26%. The CDR3 loop spans 16 amino acids. Looked up from germline, CDR1 is SGHVS and CDR2 is FQNEAQ. The V end lost 2 bases, the J end lost 3 bases, and 13 bases lay between the germline ends.

This TCR came from a man between 18 and 35 years old with Graves' hyperthyroidism. Sequencing input: blood. The chain employs TRBV7-8 and TRBJ2-2; no clear D. CDR3 protein: CASSLWVESDTGELFF. The CDR3 coding sequence is TGTGCCAGCAGCTTATGGGTTGAGTCGGACACCGGGGAGCTGTTTTTT. Looking up the rest from reference TRBV7-8 and TRBJ2-2 gives the full variable domain: GAGVSQSPRYKVAKRGQDVALRCDPISGHVSLFWYQQALGQGPEFLTYFQNEAQLDKSGLPSDRFFAERPEGSVSTLKIQRTQQEDSAVYLCASSLWVESDTGELFFGEGSRLTVL.